These 25 T cell receptor beta chains came from one sample sequenced in a study of shared clonotypes between healthy human individuals. Sequencing was performed with immunoSEQ multiplex PCR; in TCRdb, only in-frame clones are kept and a portion is missing. The table records roughly 2 million clones, roughly 94% of them present only once. Sequenced: naive CD4+ T cells sorted from blood. Subset of the sample: CD45RA+ positively selected. The receptors were gathered from a man aged 18 to 29 in good health.

The rearrangement joins TRBV30 to TRBJ2-7; a possible D gene is TRBD1 (6 bases). Germline CDR1 reads GTSNPN; CDR2 reads SVGIG (reference sequence). Trimming left V 2 bases short and J 9 bases short, with 14 bases between. The CDR3 sequence is 12 residues long. CDR3 nucleotide sequence: TGTGCCTGGAGTATCACCACAGGGAGGCAGTACTTC. Translating gives CAWSITTGRQYF.

This chain joins TRBV30 and TRBJ2-7, with 13 nucleotides matching TRBD2. Germline V lookup: CDR1 GTSNPN, CDR2 SVGIG (reference sequence). Germline trimming cut 3 bases from V and 7 bases from J; bases unmatched to any gene: 9. This CDR3 spans 15 amino acids. CDR3 residues: CAWSDPPGLAGEQYF. CDR3 nucleotide sequence: TGTGCCTGGAGCGATCCACCGGGACTAGCGGGAGAGCAGTACTTC.

This clone was observed once. The V call is TRBV7-8, the J call TRBJ2-7, with 11 bases identical to TRBD2. V dropped 3 bases and J dropped 4; count of bases not matched to a gene: 2. CDR1 and CDR2 (germline): SGHVS, FQNEAQ. The CDR3 totals 14 residues. The CDR3 loop reads CASSFSSGRYEQYF. The CDR3 DNA sequence: TGTGCCAGCAGCTTCTCTAGCGGGAGGTACGAGCAGTACTTC. Full variable domain (rest looked up from reference TRBV7-8 and TRBJ2-7): GAGVSQSPRYKVAKRGQDVALRCDPISGHVSLFWYQQALGQGPEFLTYFQNEAQLDKSGLPSDRFFAERPEGSVSTLKIQRTQQEDSAVYLCASSFSSGRYEQYFGPGTRLTVT.

V gene TRBV6-5 combines with J gene TRBJ1-2; D unclear. From germline, CDR1 is MNHEY and CDR2 SVGAGI. V dropped 2 bases and J dropped 4 bases, with 8 bases sitting between them. This CDR3 spans 13 amino acids. DNA of the CDR3: TGTGCCAGCAGTTACGGGCTGACCTATGGCTACACCTTC. It yields the protein CASSYGLTYGYTF.

The chain couples TRBV11-2 to TRBJ1-2; 7 positions agree with TRBD1. J gave up 5 bases and V 5 bases, and 8 bases lay outside the gene matches. CDR3 length equals 14 residues. The germline V gene has CDR1 SGHAT and CDR2 FQNNGV. CDR3 in amino acids: CASSPDRLPYGYTF. The DNA of the CDR3 is TGTGCCAGCAGCCCGGACAGGCTCCCGTATGGCTACACCTTC.

The chain has TRBV2 and TRBJ2-3; possible D gene TRBD1, 6 bases. Trimming cost V 5 bases and J 2 bases, with 14 bases left between them. The CDR3 sequence is 15 residues long. Germline V gene lookup returns CDR1 SNHLY and CDR2 FYNNEI. CDR3 nucleotide sequence: TGTGCCAGCAGTTCTGGACAGCGGATCACAGATACGCAGTATTTT. Protein: CASSSGQRITDTQYF.

The V call is TRBV6-1, the J call TRBJ2-5, with 8 bases aligning to TRBD2. Looked up from germline, CDR1 is MNHNS and CDR2 is SASEGT. The V and J ends lost 3 bases and 4 bases, in that order; junction bases with no gene match: 7. The CDR3 totals 15 residues. The CDR3 is CASSEASGLSETQYF. CDR3 DNA: TGTGCCAGCAGTGAGGCTAGCGGGCTTTCAGAGACCCAGTACTTC.

The chain uses TRBV18 and TRBJ1-2; 9 bases map to TRBD1. Trimming removed 6 bases from V and 6 bases from J; junction bases left unmatched: 5. Germline V gene sequence: CDR1 KGHSH, CDR2 LQKENI. This CDR3 has 13 residues. The CDR3 loop is CASSGQGPNGYTF. The CDR3 DNA sequence: TGTGCCAGCTCGGGACAGGGTCCTAATGGCTACACCTTC.

Turning to this clone: Other DNA sequences from this sample encode an identical CDR3 as well. J is TRBJ1-2 and V is TRBV9; D remains ambiguous. The ends were cut back, 0 bases at V and 0 bases at J, with 9 bases in the middle. The CDR3 contains 15 residues. CDR1 and CDR2 (germline): SGDLS, YYNGEE. The CDR3 loop reads CASSVATGTNYGYTF. The CDR3, as DNA: TGTGCCAGCAGCGTAGCTACGGGAACTAACTATGGCTACACCTTC.

The rearrangement uses TRBV29-1 and TRBJ1-4; TRBD1 agrees at 8 bases. Germline assignment: CDR1 SQVTM and CDR2 ANQGSEA. With V trimmed by 6 bases and J by 5 bases, 2 bases remained unmatched. This CDR3 contains 12 residues. DNA of the CDR3: TGCAGCGTCTGGGACAGGAATGAAAAACTGTTTTTT. This gives the protein CSVWDRNEKLFF.

The J gene is TRBJ1-4, the V gene TRBV30; the match to TRBD1 covers 9 bases. Germline V lookup: CDR1 GTSNPN, CDR2 SVGIG (reference sequence). Losses at the gene ends were 4 bases for V and 8 bases for J; bases not matched to a gene: 8. The CDR3 length is 14 residues. The CDR3 protein is CAWNRGLGEEKLFF. The CDR3 nucleotides are TGTGCCTGGAACAGGGGGCTGGGAGAAGAAAAACTGTTTTTT.

J is TRBJ2-4 and V is TRBV10-3; D gene ambiguous. The CDR3 loop spans 14 amino acids. CDR1 is ENHRY, CDR2 SYGVKD, per germline. V shed 4 bases and J shed 1 base, with 8 bases lying between them. This CDR3 reads CAISGRVAKNIQYF. In nucleotides, the CDR3 is TGTGCCATCAGTGGTCGGGTCGCCAAAAACATTCAGTACTTC.

This clone was observed at least ten times. The CDR3 spells CASSQPPDRVLTF. CDR3 bases: TGTGCCAGCTCACAACCCCCGGACAGGGTATTAACCTTC. The chain couples TRBV18 to TRBJ1-2, with 8 bases aligning to TRBD1. Germline V lookup: CDR1 KGHSH, CDR2 LQKENI. V was pared by 4 bases and J by 14 bases, with 12 bases of the junction left unmatched. The CDR3 is 13 amino acids.

This sequence joins TRBV7-2 and TRBJ1-3; a weak D match, TRBD1 (6 bases). This CDR3 has 17 residues. CDR1 SGHTA and CDR2 FQGNSA come from the germline V gene. V was shortened by 1 base and J by 0 bases, with 13 bases between the two germline ends. This chain's CDR3 is CASSLGGGTPSGNTIYF. DNA of the CDR3: TGTGCCAGCAGCTTAGGAGGCGGGACACCCTCTGGAAACACCATATATTTT.

This chain links TRBV28 with TRBJ1-2; D is unclear. Germline V lookup: CDR1 MDHEN, CDR2 SYDVKM. V was clipped by 6 bases and J by 2 bases, with 10 bases between them. The CDR3 loop spans 13 amino acids. This CDR3 reads CASSLASNYGYTF. Written as DNA, the CDR3 is TGTGCCAGCAGCTTAGCGTCCAACTATGGCTACACCTTC.

The chain recombines TRBV25-1 with TRBJ2-7; D is possibly TRBD1 (5 bases). V lost 8 bases and J 9 bases, leaving 11 bases between the germline ends. CDR3 length equals 10 residues. CDR1 and CDR2 (germline): MGHDK, SYGVNS. In DNA form, the CDR3 reads TGTGCCAGCCCCGGCCAGGGGCAGTACTTC. Translation: CASPGQGQYF.

The chain combines TRBV5-8 with TRBJ1-1; no firm D call. Trimming stripped 9 bases from V and 0 bases from J, with 12 bases between. Germline loops: CDR1 SGHTS, CDR2 YDEGEE. CDR3 length: 13 residues. For the CDR3, the DNA is TGTGCCAACCAACGTCAGATGAACACTGAAGCTTTCTTT. This codes for CANQRQMNTEAFF.

Remarks on this clone: At the DNA level, this CDR3 is encoded by other sequences in the same sample as well. This chain joins TRBV5-1 and TRBJ2-3, with 10 bases identical to TRBD2. With 3 bases clipped from V and 3 bases from J, the junction kept 4 bases outside the gene matches. Germline V CDR1 and CDR2: SGHRS, YFSETQ. This CDR3 region has 15 residues. The CDR3 nucleotides are TGCGCCAGCAGCTCCCTAGCGGGGGCGACAGATACGCAGTATTTT. Translating it yields CASSSLAGATDTQYF.

This chain connects TRBV30 to TRBJ1-4; 7 bases align to TRBD1. Germline CDR1 is GTSNPN and CDR2 is SVGIG (reference sequence). V was clipped by 5 bases and J by 8 bases; unmatched bases: 8. The CDR3 has 13 residues. This CDR3 reads CAWSGQLVEKLFF. The CDR3 DNA reads TGTGCCTGGTCGGGACAGCTCGTGGAAAAACTGTTTTTT.

The chain is built from TRBV14 and TRBJ1-4, with 12 bases that match TRBD1. Germline CDR1 SGHDN, CDR2 FVKESK. The trim removed 4 bases at V and 7 bases at J, leaving 7 bases unmatched. This CDR3 contains 16 residues. This chain's CDR3 is CASSLTGTGGSEKLFF. As DNA, the CDR3 is TGTGCCAGCAGCCTGACCGGGACAGGGGGCAGTGAAAAACTGTTTTTT.

This rearrangement joins TRBV30 to TRBJ2-6; weak D call: TRBD1 (6 bases). Trimming shortened V by 1 base and J by 4 bases, and 20 bases separated the two germline ends. The CDR3 runs to 18 residues. Germline lookup yields CDR1 GTSNPN and CDR2 SVGIG (reference sequence). The CDR3 loop reads CAWSALNPQGPGANVLTF. In nucleotides, the CDR3 is TGTGCCTGGAGTGCCCTAAATCCCCAGGGGCCCGGGGCCAACGTCCTGACTTTC.

Comment on this clone: Other DNA variants within this sample encode the same CDR3. The chain uses TRBV7-9 and TRBJ1-4; 10 positions match TRBD1. The junction had 9 bases not matched to a gene; V was cut back by 6 bases and J by 11 bases. CDR1 is SEHNR, CDR2 FQNEAQ, per germline (reference sequence). The CDR3 length is 14 residues. CDR3: CASSRDRGSEKLFF. CDR3 bases: TGTGCCAGCAGTCGGGACAGGGGATCGGAGAAACTGTTTTTT.

This rearrangement joins TRBV18 to TRBJ1-6, with unresolved D. CDR1 and CDR2 from the germline V gene are KGHSH and LQKENI. V lost 2 bases and J lost 5, with 7 bases in between. The CDR3 loop spans 14 amino acids. CDR3 nucleotides: TGTGCCAGCTCACCATCCCATAATAATTCACCCCTCCACTTT. Protein sequence: CASSPSHNNSPLHF.

The rearrangement uses TRBV5-5 and TRBJ2-5; TRBD1 matches at 11 bases. This CDR3 has 17 amino acids. The V and J ends lost 0 bases and 1 base, in that order; junction bases with no gene match: 5. The germline CDR1 and CDR2 sequences are SGHKS and YYEKEE (reference sequence). The CDR3 bases are TGTGCCAGCAGCTTGGGGACAGGGGGCGAGGCCCAAGAGACCCAGTACTTC. Its protein product is CASSLGTGGEAQETQYF.

Of note for this clone: This same CDR3 is encoded by further DNA sequences in the sample. This rearrangement joins TRBV2 to TRBJ2-3, with D unresolved. CDR1 SNHLY and CDR2 FYNNEI come from the germline V gene. V lost 5 bases, J lost 5 bases, and 5 bases lay in between. The CDR3 is 11 amino acids. This CDR3 reads CASSLVDTQYF. CDR3 nucleotide sequence: TGTGCCAGCAGTTTGGTAGATACGCAGTATTTT.